This TCR beta chain was recorded in a study of T-cell memory formation after mild COVID-19 (dated by TCRdb to about 2021). For context, the study as a whole: TCR sequence clusters from the two donors were largely donor specific. In two donors, T-cell clones that expanded and contracted after mild COVID-19 were tracked by sequencing TCRalpha and TCRbeta repertoires over time. Two young, previously healthy adult volunteers, one female and one male, were included in the cohort.

The germline V gene (reference sequence) yields DFQATT for CDR1 and SNEGSKA for CDR2. V has 1 base trimmed and J has 3 bases trimmed; junction bases matching no gene number 0. The CDR3 runs 13 residues from the cysteine to the phenylalanine. The DNA shown is the 39-base CDR3, in frame from base 1. General findings and caveats noted by the study authors: Contracting CD4+ clones were located mainly in the CM and EM memory subsets, whereas CD8+ clones were found to be enriched in EMRA. SARS-CoV-2 specificity of the second-wave clones peaking on day 37 was not confirmed. The detection of some responding clones in pre-infection memory suggests that pre-existing cross-reactive memory T cells joined the SARS-CoV-2 response. Clones contracting from day 15 to 85 had balanced CD4/CD8 phenotypes, while a second wave expanding from day 15 to 37 was biased towards CD4+. The study included only a couple of mild cases, and larger cohorts that include severe cases with pre-infection samples were judged to be necessary.

Remarks on this clonotype: The specificity of this receptor is unknown. There are no base qualities to consult, and no much larger clone falls within one base.

Sequenced on an Illumina NovaSeq 6000. cDNA libraries for TCRalpha and TCRbeta were prepared by 5'RACE using constant-segment primers, with sample barcodes and unique molecular identifiers added. RNA was extracted from every sample with Trizol reagent. Libraries were amplified in two PCR steps, with a second sample barcode and Illumina TruSeq adapters added in the second step. Sequencing of the libraries was done on an Illumina NovaSeq, producing 2 x 150 bp paired-end reads. In the original analysis: With migec v1.2.7, reads were demultiplexed and then collapsed into UMI-guided consensus sequences. With mixcr v2.1.11, UMI consensuses were aligned to TRA and TRB V and J templates and assembled into clonotypes. A clonotype was counted as expanded or contracted only when both edgeR and NoisET called the clonotype significant, with the noise models trained on biological replicates. For edgeR calls, the cutoffs were a false discovery rate-adjusted p below 0.01 and a log2 fold-change threshold of 1. As an exploratory analysis of dynamics, max-normalized trajectories of the 1000 most abundant clonotypes were examined with PCA combined with hierarchical clustering. The CD4 or CD8 phenotype of responding clones was assigned using the separately sequenced CD4+ and CD8+ repertoires. Through fastp at Q25 and MiXCR, TCRdb rebuilt clones from the public reads, retaining in-frame beta chains. Under each unique CDR3 protein, matching rows form one entry showing the most common genes and DNA. V and J calls and clone size were set by TCRdb, not the authors. The sample table lists tens of thousands of distinct CDR3 sequences, roughly 17% of them with a count of one. The ten largest account for 30% to 35% of the sample.

Ficoll-Paque density gradient centrifugation was used to isolate PBMCs. The sequencing sample was made of PBMCs or a T cell subset sorted from them (not recorded which). The clonotype originates from an adult woman who had mild COVID-19 (a few samples of this study predate the infection). The sample titles of this study are shuffled in the database, so cell type and time point are left out; the donor was told from shared clones. The chain uses TRBV20-1 and TRBJ1-2; the central 9 bases match TRBD1. CDR3 reads: CSARGDRDYGYTF. The DNA is as follows: TGCAGTGCTAGAGGGGACAGGGACTATGGCTACACCTTC.